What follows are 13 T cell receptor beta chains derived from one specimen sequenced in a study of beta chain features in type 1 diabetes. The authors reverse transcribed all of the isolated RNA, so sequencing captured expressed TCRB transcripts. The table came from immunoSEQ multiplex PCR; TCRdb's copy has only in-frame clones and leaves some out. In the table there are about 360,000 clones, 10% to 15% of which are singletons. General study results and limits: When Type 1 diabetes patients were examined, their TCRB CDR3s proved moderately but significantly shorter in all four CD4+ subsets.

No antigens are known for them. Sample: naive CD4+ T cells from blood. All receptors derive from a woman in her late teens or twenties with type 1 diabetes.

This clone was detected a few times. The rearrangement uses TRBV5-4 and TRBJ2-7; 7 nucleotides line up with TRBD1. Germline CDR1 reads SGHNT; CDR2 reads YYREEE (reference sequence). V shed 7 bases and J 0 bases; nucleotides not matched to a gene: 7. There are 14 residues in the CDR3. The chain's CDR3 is CASARDSSSYEQYF. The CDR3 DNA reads TGTGCCAGCGCCCGGGACAGTAGCTCCTACGAGCAGTACTTC.

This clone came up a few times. CDR3 coding DNA: TGTGCCAGCAGTGCCTCAGGGGGCTCGCGAAAACTGTTTTTT. Amino acid sequence: CASSASGGSRKLFF. The rearrangement uses TRBV6-6 and TRBJ1-4; 8 bases map to TRBD1. This CDR3 spans 14 amino acids. The germline V gene has CDR1 MNHNY and CDR2 SVGAGI (reference sequence). Trimming at V came to 5 bases and at J to 10 bases, leaving 9 bases not matched to a gene.

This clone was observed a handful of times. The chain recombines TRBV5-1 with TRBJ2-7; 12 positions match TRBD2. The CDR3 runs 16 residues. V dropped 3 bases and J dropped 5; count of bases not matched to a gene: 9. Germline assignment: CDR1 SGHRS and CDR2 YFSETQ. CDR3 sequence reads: CASSSQLAGGPDEQYF. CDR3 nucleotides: TGCGCCAGCAGCTCGCAGCTAGCGGGGGGGCCCGACGAGCAGTACTTC.

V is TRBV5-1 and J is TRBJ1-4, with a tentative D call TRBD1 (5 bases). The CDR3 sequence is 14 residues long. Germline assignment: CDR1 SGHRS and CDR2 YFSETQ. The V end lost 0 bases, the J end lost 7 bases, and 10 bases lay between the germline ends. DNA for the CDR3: TGCGCCAGCAGCTTGGATTTGGGGGGTGAAAAACTGTTTTTT. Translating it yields CASSLDLGGEKLFF.

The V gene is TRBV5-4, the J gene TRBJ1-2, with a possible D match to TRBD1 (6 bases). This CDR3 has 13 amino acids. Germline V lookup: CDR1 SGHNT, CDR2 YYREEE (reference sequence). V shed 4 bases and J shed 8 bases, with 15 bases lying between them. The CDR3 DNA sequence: TGTGCCAGCAGCAAATCACAGGGAAGCGGCTACACCTTC. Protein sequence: CASSKSQGSGYTF.

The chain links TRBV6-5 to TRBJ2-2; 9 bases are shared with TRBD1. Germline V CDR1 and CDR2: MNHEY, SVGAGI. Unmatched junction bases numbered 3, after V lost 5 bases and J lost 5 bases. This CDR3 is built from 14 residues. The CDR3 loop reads CASSGTGLTGELFF. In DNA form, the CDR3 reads TGTGCCAGCAGTGGGACAGGGTTAACCGGGGAGCTGTTTTTT.

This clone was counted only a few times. The DNA of the CDR3 is TGCGCCAGCAGCTCGCGGGAAGGCATAGGAGAGACCCAGTACTTC. Amino acid sequence: CASSSREGIGETQYF. The V and J genes are TRBV5-1 and TRBJ2-5; a possible D gene is TRBD2 (6 bases). This CDR3 spans 15 amino acids. Germline CDR1 reads SGHRS; CDR2 reads YFSETQ. V lost 3 bases, J lost 4 bases, and 16 bases lay in between.

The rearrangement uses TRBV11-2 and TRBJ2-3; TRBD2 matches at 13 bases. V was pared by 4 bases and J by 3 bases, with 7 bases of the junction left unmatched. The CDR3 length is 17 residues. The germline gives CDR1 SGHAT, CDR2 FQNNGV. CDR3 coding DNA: TGTGCCAGCAGCTCCCGGACTAGCGGGGGTCGGACAGATACGCAGTATTTT. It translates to CASSSRTSGGRTDTQYF.

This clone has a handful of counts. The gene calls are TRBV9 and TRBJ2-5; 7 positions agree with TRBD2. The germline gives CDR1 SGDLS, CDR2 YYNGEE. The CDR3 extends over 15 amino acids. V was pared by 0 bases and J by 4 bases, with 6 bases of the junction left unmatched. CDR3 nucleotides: TGTGCCAGCAGCGTAGTTCCAGCGGGGCGAGAGACCCAGTACTTC. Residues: CASSVVPAGRETQYF. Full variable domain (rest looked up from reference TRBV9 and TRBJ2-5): DSGVTQTPKHLITATGQRVTLRCSPRSGDLSVYWYQQSLDQGLQFLIQYYNGEERAKGNILERFSAQQFPDLHSELNLSSLELGDSALYFCASSVVPAGRETQYFGPGTRLLVL.

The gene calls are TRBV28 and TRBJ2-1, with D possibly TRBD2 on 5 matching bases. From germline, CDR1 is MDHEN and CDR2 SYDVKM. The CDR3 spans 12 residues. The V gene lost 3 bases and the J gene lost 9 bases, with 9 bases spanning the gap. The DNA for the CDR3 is TGTGCCAGCAGTTTGGATCGGGGTGAGCAGTTCTTC. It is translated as CASSLDRGEQFF.

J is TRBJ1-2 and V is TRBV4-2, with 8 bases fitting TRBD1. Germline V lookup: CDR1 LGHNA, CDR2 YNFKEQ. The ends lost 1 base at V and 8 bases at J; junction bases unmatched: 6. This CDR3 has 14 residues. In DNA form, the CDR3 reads TGTGCCAGCAGCCAAGGACAGGGGACGGACGGCTACACCTTC. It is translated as CASSQGQGTDGYTF.

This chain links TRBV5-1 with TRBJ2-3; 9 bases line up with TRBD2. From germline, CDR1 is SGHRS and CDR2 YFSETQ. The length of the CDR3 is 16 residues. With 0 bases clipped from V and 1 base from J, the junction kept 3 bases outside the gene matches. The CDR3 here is CASSLEVAGGTDTQYF. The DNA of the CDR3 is TGCGCCAGCAGCTTGGAGGTAGCGGGAGGCACAGATACGCAGTATTTT. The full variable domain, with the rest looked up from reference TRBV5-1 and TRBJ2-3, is KAGVTQTPRYLIKTRGQQVTLSCSPISGHRSVSWYQQTPGQGLQFLFEYFSETQRNKGNFPGRFSGRQFSNSRSEMNVSTLELGDSALYLCASSLEVAGGTDTQYFGPGTRLTVL.

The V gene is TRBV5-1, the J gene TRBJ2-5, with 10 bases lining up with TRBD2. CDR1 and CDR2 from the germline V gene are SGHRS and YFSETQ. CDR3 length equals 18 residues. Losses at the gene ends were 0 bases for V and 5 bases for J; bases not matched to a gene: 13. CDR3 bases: TGCGCCAGCAGCTTGGCCGGGTCGCTAGCGGGAGTGCGGGAGACCCAGTACTTC. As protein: CASSLAGSLAGVRETQYF.